This TCR beta chain emerged from a study of technical replicates of blood from a few donors. Libraries were prepared by immunoSEQ multiplex PCR; TCRdb keeps only in-frame clonotypes and omits some of them. Here the sample spans more than 90,000 clones, roughly 95% being singletons. The germline CDR1 and CDR2 sequences are LNHDA and SQIVND (reference sequence). V dropped 2 bases and J dropped 12; count of bases not matched to a gene: 7. The CDR3 loop spans 14 amino acids. The gene calls are TRBV19 and TRBJ2-1; 10 nucleotides agree with TRBD2. This TCR derives from a human donor in good health. The sequencing input was T cells isolated from PBMCs. CDR3 DNA: TGTGCCAGTAGTATACCGGGGACTAGCGTTATGCAGTTCTTC. Protein sequence: CASSIPGTSVMQFF.